This T cell receptor beta chain stems from a study of T cells after yellow fever vaccination. The CDR3 contains 15 residues. V lost 0 bases and J lost 3; bases outside the gene matches: 4. The germline gives CDR1 DFQATT, CDR2 SNEGSKA (reference sequence). For TCR, cDNA came from 5'RACE template switching, which added a universal primer site and UMIs. TCRdb used MiXCR to reprocess the 5' RACE reads, holding one entry per CDR3 protein. Found here are 250,000 or so distinct CDR3 sequences, approximately 3.6% of them singletons; the top ten hold about 19%. Study observations and caveats: Reappearance after the booster was seen for most primary-vaccination clones, at more than 95% CD4 and about 90% CD8. Abundant clonotypes from the bulk population could get into FACS-sorted repertoires as contaminants.

A remark on this clonotype: Its antigen is still unknown.

The sequence derives from a man between 18 and 29 years old who received the YFV17D yellow fever vaccine. The sequences come from PBMCs, collected 15 days after the yellow fever booster vaccination. The chain uses TRBV20-1 and TRBJ1-4; 7 nucleotides agree with TRBD1. The CDR3 sequence: CSARDRTGANEKLFF. The CDR3 DNA sequence: TGCAGTGCTAGAGATCGAACAGGGGCTAATGAAAAACTGTTTTTT.